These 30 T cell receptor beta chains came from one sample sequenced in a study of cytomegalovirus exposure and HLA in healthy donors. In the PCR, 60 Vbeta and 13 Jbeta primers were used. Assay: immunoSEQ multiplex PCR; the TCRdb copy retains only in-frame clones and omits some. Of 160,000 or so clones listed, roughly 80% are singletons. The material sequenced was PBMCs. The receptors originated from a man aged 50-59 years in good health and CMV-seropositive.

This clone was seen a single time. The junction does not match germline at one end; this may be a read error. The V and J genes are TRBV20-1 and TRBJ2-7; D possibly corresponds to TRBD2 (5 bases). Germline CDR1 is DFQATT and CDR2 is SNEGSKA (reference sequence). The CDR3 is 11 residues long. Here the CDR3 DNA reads TGCAGTGCTAGAGATTCAGGACTGCCCTGCTTC. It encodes CSARDSGLPCF.

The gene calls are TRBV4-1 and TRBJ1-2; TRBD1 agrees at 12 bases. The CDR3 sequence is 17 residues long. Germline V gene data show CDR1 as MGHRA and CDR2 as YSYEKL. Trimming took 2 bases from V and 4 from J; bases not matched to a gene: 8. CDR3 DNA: TGCGCCAGCAGCCAACCGGGACAGGGGGCGACCGGCTATGGCTACACCTTC. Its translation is CASSQPGQGATGYGYTF.

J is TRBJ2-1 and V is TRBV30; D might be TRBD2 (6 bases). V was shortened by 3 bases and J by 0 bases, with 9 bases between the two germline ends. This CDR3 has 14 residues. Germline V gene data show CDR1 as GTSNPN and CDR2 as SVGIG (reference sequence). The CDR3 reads CAWRDYLSYNEQFF. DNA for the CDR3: TGTGCCTGGAGGGACTACCTCTCCTACAATGAGCAGTTCTTC. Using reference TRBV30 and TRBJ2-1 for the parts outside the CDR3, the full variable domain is SQTIHQWPATLVQPVGSPLSLECTVEGTSNPNLYWYRQAAGRGLQLLFYSVGIGQISSEVPQNLSASRPQDRQFILSSKKLLLSDSGFYLCAWRDYLSYNEQFFGPGTRLTVL.

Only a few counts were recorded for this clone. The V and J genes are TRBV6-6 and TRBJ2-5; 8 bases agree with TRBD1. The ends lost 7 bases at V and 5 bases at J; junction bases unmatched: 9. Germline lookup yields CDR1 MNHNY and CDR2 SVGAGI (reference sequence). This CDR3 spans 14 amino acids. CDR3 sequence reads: CASIGTNRGETQYF. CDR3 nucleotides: TGTGCCAGCATCGGGACCAACAGGGGGGAGACCCAGTACTTC.

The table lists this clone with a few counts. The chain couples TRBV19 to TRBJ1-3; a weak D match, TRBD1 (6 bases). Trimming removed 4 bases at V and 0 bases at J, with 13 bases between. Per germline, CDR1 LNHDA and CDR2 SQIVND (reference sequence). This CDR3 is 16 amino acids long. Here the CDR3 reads CASSTIQGFSGNTIYF. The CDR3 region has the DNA TGTGCCAGTAGTACCATACAGGGCTTCTCTGGAAACACCATATATTTT.

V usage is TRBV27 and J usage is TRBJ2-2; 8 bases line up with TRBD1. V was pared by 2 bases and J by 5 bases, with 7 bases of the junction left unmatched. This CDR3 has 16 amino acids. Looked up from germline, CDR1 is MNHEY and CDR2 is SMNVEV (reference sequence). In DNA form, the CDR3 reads TGTGCCAGCAGTTTAGGGGCAGGGGGCTTGACCGGGGAGCTGTTTTTT. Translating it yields CASSLGAGGLTGELFF.

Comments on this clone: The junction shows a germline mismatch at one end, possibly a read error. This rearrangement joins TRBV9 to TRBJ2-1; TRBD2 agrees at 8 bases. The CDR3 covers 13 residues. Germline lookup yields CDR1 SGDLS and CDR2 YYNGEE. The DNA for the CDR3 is TGCGCCAGCAGCGTACGGGCGGGGGGTGAGCAGTTCTTC. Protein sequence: CASSVRAGGEQFF. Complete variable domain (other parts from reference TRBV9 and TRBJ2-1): DSGVTQTPKHLITATGQRVTLRCSPRSGDLSVYWYQQSLDQGLQFLIQYYNGEERAKGNILERFSAQQFPDLHSELNLSSLELGDSALYFCASSVRAGGEQFFGPGTRLTVL.

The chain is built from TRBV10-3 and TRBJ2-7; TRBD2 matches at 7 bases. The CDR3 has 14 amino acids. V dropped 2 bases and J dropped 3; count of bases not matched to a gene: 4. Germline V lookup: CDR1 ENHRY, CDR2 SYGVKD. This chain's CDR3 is CAISEQGGSYEQYF. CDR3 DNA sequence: TGTGCCATCAGTGAGCAGGGCGGGAGCTACGAGCAGTACTTC.

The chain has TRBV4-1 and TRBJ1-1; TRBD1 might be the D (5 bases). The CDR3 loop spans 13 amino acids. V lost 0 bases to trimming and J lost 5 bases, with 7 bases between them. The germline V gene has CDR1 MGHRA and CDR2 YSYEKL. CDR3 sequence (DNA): TGCGCCAGCAGCCAAGATGGGGGGACTGAAGCTTTCTTT. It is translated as CASSQDGGTEAFF.

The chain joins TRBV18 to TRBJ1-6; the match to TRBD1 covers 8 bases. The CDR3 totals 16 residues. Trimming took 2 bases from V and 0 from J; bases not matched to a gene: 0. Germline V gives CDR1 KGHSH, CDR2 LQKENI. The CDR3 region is CASSPGTGSYNSPLHF. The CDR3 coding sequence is TGTGCCAGCTCACCAGGGACAGGCTCCTATAATTCACCCCTCCACTTT.

CDR3 region: CASSPTSDSYEQYF. In nucleotides, the CDR3 is TGTGCCAGCAGCCCGACTAGCGATAGCTACGAGCAGTACTTC. V usage is TRBV7-9 and J usage is TRBJ2-7; TRBD2 agrees at 8 bases. Per the germline V gene, CDR1 is SEHNR and CDR2 is FQNEAQ (reference sequence). The V and J ends lost 5 bases and 3 bases, in that order; junction bases with no gene match: 6. CDR3 length equals 14 residues.

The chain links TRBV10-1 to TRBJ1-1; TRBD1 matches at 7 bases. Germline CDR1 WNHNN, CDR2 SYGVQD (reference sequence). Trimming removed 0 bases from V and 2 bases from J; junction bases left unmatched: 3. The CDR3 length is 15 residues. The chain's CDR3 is CASSESTGANTEAFF. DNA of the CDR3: TGCGCCAGCAGTGAGTCTACAGGGGCTAACACTGAAGCTTTCTTT.

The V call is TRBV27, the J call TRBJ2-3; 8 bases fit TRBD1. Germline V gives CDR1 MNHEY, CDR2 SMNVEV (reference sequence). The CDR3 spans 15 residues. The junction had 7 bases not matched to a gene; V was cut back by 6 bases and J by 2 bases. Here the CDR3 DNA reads TGTGCCAGCAGCCCCCGGACAGGGAACACAGATACGCAGTATTTT. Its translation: CASSPRTGNTDTQYF.

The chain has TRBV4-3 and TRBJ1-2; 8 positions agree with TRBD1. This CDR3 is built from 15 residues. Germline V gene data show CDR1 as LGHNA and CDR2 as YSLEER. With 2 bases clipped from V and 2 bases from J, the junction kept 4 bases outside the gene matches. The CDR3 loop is CASSQSRQGNYGYTF. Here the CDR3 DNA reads TGCGCCAGCAGCCAATCCCGACAGGGGAACTATGGCTACACCTTC.

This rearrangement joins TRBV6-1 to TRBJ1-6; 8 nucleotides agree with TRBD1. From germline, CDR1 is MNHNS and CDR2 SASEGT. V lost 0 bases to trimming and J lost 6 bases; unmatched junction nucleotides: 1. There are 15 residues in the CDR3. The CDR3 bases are TGTGCCAGCAGTGAAGCCACAGGGGGTAATTCACCCCTCCACTTT. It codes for CASSEATGGNSPLHF.

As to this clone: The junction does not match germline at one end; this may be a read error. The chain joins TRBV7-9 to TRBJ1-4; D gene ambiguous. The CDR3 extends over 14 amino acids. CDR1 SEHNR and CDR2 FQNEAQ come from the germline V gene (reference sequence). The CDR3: CSSSLQTTNEKLFF. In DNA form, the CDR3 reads TGTTCCAGCAGCCTCCAGACAACTAATGAAAAACTGTTTTTT.

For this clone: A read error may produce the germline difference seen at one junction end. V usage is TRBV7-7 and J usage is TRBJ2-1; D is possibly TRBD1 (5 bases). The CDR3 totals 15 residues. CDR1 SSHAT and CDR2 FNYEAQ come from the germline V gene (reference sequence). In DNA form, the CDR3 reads TGTGCTAGCAGCTTAGGGGTCGGCCCGGGCAATGAGCAGTTCTTC. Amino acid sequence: CASSLGVGPGNEQFF. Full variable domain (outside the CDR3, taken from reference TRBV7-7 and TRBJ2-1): GAGVSQSPRYKVTKRGQDVTLRCDPISSHATLYWYQQALGQGPEFLTYFNYEAQPDKSGLPSDRFSAERPEGSISTLTIQRTEQRDSAMYRCASSLGVGPGNEQFFGPGTRLTVL.

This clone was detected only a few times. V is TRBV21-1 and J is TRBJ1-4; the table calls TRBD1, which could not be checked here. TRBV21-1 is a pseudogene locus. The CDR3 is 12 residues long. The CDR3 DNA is TGTGCCAGAGACAGGGGAAATGAAAAACTGTTTTTT. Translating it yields CARDRGNEKLFF.

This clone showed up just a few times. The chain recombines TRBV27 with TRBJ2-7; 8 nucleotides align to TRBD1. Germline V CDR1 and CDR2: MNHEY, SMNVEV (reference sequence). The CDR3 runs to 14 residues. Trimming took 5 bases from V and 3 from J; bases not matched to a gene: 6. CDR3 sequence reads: CASSPGGSGYEQYF. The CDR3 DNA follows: TGTGCCAGCAGTCCAGGGGGCTCGGGCTACGAGCAGTACTTC.

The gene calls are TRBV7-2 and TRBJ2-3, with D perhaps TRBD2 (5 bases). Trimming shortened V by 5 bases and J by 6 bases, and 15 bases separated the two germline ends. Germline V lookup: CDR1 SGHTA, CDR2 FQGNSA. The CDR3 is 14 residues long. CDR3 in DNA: TGTGCCAGCAGCCTTGGACTCGGGCCCGATACGCAGTATTTT. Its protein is CASSLGLGPDTQYF.

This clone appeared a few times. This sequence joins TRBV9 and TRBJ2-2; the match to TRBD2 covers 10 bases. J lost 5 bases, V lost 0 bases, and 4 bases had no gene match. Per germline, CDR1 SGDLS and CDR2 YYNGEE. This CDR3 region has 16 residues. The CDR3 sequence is CASSVEAGGRTGELFF. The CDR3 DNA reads TGTGCCAGCAGCGTAGAAGCGGGAGGGCGAACCGGGGAGCTGTTTTTT.

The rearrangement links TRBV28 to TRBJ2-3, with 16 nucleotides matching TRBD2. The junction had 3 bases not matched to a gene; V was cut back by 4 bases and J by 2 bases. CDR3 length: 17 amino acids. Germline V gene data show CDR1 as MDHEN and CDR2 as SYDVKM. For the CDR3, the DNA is TGTGCCAGCAGTTCTGGGACTAGCGGGAGGGCCACAGATACGCAGTATTTT. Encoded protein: CASSSGTSGRATDTQYF.

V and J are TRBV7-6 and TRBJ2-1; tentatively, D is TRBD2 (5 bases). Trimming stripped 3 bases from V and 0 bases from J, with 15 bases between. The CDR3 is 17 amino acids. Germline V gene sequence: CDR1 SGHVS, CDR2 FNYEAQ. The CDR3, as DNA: TGTGCCAGCAGCTTCCCTCTCGCGGGCGGCTCCTACAATGAGCAGTTCTTC. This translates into CASSFPLAGGSYNEQFF.

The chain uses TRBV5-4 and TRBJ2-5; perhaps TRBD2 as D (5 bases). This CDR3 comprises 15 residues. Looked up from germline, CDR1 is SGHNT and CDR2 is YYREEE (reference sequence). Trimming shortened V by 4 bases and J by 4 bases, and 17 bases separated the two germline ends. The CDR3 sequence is CASSPDLMETETQYF. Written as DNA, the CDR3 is TGTGCCAGCAGCCCGGACTTGATGGAGACAGAGACCCAGTACTTC.

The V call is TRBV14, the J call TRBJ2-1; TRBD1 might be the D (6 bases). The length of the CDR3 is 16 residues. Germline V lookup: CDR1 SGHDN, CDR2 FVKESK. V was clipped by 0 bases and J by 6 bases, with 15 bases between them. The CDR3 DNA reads TGTGCCAGCAGCCAAGAGGGGGCTAGCATTCTCAATGAGCAGTTCTTC. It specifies CASSQEGASILNEQFF.

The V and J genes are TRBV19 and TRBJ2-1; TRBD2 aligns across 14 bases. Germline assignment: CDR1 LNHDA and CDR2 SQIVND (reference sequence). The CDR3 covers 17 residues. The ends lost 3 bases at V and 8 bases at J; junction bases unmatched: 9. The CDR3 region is CASSITSGTSGSYEQFF. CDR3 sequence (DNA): TGTGCCAGTAGTATCACTTCTGGGACTAGCGGGAGCTATGAGCAGTTCTTC.

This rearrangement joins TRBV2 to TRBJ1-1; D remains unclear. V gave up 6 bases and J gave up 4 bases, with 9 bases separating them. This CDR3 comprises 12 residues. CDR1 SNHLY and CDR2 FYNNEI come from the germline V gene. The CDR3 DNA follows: TGTGCCAGCAGGGACTTAGGCACTGAAGCTTTCTTT. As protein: CASRDLGTEAFF.

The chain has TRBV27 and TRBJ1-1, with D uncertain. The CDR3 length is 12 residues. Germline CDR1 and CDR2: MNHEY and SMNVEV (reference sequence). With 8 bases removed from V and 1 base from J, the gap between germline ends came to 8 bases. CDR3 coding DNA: TGTGCCAGCGGGCGGGGGAACACTGAAGCTTTCTTT. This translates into CASGRGNTEAFF.

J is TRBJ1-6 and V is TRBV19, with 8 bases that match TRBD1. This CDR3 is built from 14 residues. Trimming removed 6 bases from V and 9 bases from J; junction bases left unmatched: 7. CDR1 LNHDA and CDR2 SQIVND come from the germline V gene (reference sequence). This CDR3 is CASRLDRAASPLHF. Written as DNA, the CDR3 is TGTGCCAGTAGATTGGACAGGGCGGCTTCACCCCTCCACTTT.

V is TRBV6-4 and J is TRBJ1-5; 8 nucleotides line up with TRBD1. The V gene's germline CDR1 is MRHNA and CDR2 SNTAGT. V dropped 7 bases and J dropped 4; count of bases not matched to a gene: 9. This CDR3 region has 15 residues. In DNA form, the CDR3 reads TGTGCCAGCAAACTACCGGACAGGGCAAATCAGCCCCAGCATTTT. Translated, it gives CASKLPDRANQPQHF.